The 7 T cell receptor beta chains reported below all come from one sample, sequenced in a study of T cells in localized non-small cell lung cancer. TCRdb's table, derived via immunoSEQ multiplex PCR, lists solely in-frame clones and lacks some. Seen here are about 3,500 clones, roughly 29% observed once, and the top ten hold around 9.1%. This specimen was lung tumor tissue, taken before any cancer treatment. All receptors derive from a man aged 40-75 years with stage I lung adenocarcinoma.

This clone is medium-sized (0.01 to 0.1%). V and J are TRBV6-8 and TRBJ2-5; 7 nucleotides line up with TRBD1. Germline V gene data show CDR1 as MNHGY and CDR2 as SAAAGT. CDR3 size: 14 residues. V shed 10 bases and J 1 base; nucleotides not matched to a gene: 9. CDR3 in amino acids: CAIRGTATQETQYF. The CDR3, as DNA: TGTGCCATCAGGGGGACAGCAACCCAAGAGACCCAGTACTTC.

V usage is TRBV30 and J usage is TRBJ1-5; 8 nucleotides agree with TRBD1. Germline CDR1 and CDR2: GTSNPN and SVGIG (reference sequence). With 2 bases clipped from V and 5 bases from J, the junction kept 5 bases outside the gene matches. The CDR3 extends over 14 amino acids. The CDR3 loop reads CAWSPGGAYQPQHF. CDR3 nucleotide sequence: TGTGCCTGGAGTCCAGGGGGCGCGTATCAGCCCCAGCATTTT.

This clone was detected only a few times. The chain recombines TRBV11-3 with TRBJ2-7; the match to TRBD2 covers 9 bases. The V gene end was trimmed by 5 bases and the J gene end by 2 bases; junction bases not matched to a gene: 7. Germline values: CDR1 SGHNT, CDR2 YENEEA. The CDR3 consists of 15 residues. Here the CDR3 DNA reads TGTGCCAGCAGCCCCGGGACTAGCCCTACCTACGAGCAGTACTTC. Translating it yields CASSPGTSPTYEQYF.

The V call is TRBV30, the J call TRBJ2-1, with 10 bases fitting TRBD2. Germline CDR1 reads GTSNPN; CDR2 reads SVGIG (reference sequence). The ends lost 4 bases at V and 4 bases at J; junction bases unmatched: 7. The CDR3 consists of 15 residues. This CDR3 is CAWTSGSGRYNEQFF. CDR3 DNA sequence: TGTGCCTGGACTAGCGGGAGTGGAAGGTACAATGAGCAGTTCTTC.

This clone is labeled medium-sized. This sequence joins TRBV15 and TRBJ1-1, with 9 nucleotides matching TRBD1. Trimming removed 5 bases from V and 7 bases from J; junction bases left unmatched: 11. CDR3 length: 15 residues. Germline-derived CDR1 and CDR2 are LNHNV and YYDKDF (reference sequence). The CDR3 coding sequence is TGTGCCACCAGCGGGGGGGGACAGGGTTCCCATGAAGCTTTCTTT. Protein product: CATSGGGQGSHEAFF.

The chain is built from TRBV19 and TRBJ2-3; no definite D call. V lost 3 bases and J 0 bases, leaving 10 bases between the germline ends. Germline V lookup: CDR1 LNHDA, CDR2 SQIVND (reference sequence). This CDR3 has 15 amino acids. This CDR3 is CASSISDVSTDTQYF. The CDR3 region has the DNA TGTGCCAGTAGTATCAGCGACGTGAGCACAGATACGCAGTATTTT.

The CDR3 reads CASSLLWGGTEAFF. The CDR3 coding sequence is TGTGCCAGCAGCCTCCTATGGGGGGGTACTGAAGCTTTCTTT. The J gene is TRBJ1-1, the V gene TRBV11-3, with D perhaps TRBD1 (5 bases). The germline CDR1 and CDR2 sequences are SGHNT and YENEEA. The CDR3 consists of 14 residues. V gave up 5 bases and J gave up 5 bases, with 15 bases separating them.